This TCR beta chain was identified during a study of blood T cell repertoires in COVID-19. The repertoire was sequenced with immunoSEQ multiplex PCR; TCRdb's copy has only in-frame clones and lacks some. The table has 250,000 to 350,000 clones, approximately 80% seen once. The CDR3 has 13 amino acids. Germline CDR1 reads KGHSH; CDR2 reads LQKENI. Trimming took off 3 bases at V and 1 base at J, with 5 bases between the two ends. Comment on this clone: Other DNA sequences of this sample code for an identical CDR3.

This clonotype was sampled from a woman between 45 and 60 years old with active or convalescent COVID-19. Sample: peripheral blood. This chain uses TRBV18 with TRBJ2-3; D is undetermined. This CDR3 is CASSPPGTDTQYF. CDR3 sequence (DNA): TGTGCCAGCTCACCCCCGGGCACAGATACGCAGTATTTT.